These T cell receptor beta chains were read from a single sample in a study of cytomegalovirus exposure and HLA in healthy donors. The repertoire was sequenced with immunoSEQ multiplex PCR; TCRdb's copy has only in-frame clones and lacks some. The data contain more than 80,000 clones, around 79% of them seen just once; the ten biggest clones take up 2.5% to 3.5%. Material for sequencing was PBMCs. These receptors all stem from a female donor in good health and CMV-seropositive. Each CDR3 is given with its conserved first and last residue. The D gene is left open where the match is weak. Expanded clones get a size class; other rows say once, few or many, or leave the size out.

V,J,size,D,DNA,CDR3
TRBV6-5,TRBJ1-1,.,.,TGTGCCAGCAGTTACCCGGAGACTTCACGGAGCACTGAAGCTTTCTTT,CASSYPETSRSTEAFF
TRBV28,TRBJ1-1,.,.,TGTGCCAGCAGTTTAGACAGAGGATTCACTGAAGCTTTCTTT,CASSLDRGFTEAFF
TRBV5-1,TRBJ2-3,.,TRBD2,TGCGCCAGCAGCTCGGGACTAGCGGGAGTCGATACAGATACGCAGTATTTT,CASSSGLAGVDTDTQYF
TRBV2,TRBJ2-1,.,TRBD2,TGTGCCAGCAGTGACCAGCGGGGGGGCACCTACAATGAGCAGTTCTTC,CASSDQRGGTYNEQFF
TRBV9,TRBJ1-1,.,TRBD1,TGTGCCAGCAGGGGACAGGAGAACACTGAAGCTTTCTTT,CASRGQENTEAFF
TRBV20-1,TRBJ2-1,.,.,TGCAGTGGGACTGTCAATAATGAGCAGTTCTTC,CSGTVNNEQFF
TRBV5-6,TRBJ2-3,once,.,TGTGCCAGCAGCTTGTCGGGTTTCAGAGATACGCAGTATTTT,CASSLSGFRDTQYF
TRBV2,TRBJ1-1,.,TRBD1,TGTGCCAGCAGAGTGACAGGGGGAAGAACTGAAGCTTTCTTT,CASRVTGGRTEAFF
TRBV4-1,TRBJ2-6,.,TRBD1,TGCGCCAGCAGCCAAGATCCGACAGGGATCCGCTCTGGGGCCAACGTCCTGACTTTC,CASSQDPTGIRSGANVLTF
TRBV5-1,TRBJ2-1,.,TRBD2,TGCGCCAGCAGCCCCAGACTAGCGGGAGGCGGTGGGAATGAGCAGTTCTTC,CASSPRLAGGGGNEQFF
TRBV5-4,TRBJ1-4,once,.,TGTGCCAGCAGCTTGGGGTCAGGCCCTAATGAAAAACTGTTTTTT,CASSLGSGPNEKLFF
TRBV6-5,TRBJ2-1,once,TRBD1,TGTGCCAGCAGTTACGACAGGGGGCCCGGGGGGGATGAGCAGTTCTTC,CASSYDRGPGGDEQFF
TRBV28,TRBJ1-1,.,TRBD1,TGTGCCAGCAGTGGGGACAGGGCTGAAGCTTTCTTT,CASSGDRAEAFF